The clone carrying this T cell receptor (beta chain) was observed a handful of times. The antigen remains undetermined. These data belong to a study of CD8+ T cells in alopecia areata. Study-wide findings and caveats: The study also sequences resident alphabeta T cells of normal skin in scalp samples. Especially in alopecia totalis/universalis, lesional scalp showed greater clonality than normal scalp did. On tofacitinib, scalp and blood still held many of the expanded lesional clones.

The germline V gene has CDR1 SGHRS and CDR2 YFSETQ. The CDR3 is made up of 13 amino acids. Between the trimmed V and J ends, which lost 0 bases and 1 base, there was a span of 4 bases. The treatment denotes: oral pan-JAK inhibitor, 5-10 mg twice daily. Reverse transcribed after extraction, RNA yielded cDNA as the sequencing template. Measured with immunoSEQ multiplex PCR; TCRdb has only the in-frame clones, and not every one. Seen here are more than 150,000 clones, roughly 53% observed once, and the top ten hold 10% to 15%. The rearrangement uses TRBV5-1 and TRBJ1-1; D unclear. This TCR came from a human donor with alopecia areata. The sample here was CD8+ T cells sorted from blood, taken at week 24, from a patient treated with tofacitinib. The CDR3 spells CASSLEWNTEAFF. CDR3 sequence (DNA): TGCGCCAGCAGCTTGGAATGGAACACTGAAGCTTTCTTT.